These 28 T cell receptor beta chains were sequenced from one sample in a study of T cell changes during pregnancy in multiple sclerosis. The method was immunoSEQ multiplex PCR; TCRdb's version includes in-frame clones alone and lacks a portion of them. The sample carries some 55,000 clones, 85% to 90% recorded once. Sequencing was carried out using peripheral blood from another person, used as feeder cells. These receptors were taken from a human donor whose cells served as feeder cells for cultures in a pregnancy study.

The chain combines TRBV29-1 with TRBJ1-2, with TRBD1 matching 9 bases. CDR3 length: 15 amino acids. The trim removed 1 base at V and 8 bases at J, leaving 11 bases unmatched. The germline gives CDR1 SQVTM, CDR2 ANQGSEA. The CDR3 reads CSVEVVRQGVGGYTF. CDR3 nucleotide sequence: TGCAGCGTTGAAGTCGTGAGACAGGGGGTAGGGGGCTACACCTTC. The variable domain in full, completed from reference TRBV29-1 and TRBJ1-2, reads SAVISQKPSRDICQRGTSLTIQCQVDSQVTMMFWYRQQPGQSLTLIATANQGSEATYESGFVIDKFPISRPNLTFSTLTVSNMSPEDSSIYLCSVEVVRQGVGGYTFGSGTRLTVV.

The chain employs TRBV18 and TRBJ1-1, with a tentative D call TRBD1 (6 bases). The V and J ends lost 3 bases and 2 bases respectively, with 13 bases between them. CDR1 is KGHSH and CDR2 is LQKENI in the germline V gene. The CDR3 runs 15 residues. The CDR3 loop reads CASSPIAGANTEAFF. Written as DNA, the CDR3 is TGTGCCAGCTCACCTATAGCGGGGGCCAACACTGAAGCTTTCTTT.

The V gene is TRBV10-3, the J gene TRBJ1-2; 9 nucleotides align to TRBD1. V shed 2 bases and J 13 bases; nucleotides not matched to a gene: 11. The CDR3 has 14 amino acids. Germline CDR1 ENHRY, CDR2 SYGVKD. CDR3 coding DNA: TGTGCCATCAGTGAGGGGACAGGGATAACGGTGGGCACCTTC. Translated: CAISEGTGITVGTF.

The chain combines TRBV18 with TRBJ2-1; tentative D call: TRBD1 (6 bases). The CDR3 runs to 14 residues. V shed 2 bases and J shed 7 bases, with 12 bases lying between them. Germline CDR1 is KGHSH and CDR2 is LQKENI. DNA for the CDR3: TGTGCCAGCTCACCAAAGGGGGTCCAAAATGAGCAGTTCTTC. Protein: CASSPKGVQNEQFF.

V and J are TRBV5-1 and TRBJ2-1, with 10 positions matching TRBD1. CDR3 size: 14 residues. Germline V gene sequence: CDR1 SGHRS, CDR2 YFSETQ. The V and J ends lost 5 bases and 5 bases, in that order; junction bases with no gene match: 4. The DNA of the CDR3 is TGCGCCAGCAGTCGGGACAGGGGTGACAATGAGCAGTTCTTC. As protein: CASSRDRGDNEQFF. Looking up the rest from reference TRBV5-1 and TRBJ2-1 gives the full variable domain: KAGVTQTPRYLIKTRGQQVTLSCSPISGHRSVSWYQQTPGQGLQFLFEYFSETQRNKGNFPGRFSGRQFSNSRSEMNVSTLELGDSALYLCASSRDRGDNEQFFGPGTRLTVL.

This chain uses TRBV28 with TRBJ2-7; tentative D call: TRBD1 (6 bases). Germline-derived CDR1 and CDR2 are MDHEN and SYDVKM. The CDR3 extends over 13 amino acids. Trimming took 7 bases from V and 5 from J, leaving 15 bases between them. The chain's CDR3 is CASISQGFDEQYF. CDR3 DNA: TGTGCCAGCATATCCCAGGGGTTCGACGAGCAGTACTTC.

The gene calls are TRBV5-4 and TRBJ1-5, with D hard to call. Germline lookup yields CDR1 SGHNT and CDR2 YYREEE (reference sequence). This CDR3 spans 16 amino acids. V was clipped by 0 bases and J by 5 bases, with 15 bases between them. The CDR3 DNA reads TGTGCCAGCAGCTTGGGGGGTGGCTTGGGCGATCAGCCCCAGCATTTT. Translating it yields CASSLGGGLGDQPQHF.

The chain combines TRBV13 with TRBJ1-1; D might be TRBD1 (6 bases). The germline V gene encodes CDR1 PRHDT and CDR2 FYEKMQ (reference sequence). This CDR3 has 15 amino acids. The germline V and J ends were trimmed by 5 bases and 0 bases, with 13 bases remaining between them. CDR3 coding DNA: TGTGCCAGCAGCCTCCCGACAGGCCTGAACACTGAAGCTTTCTTT. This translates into CASSLPTGLNTEAFF. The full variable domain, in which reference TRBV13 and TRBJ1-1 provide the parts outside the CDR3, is AAGVIQSPRHLIKEKRETATLKCYPIPRHDTVYWYQQGPGQDPQFLISFYEKMQSDKGSIPDRFSAQQFSDYHSELNMSSLELGDSALYFCASSLPTGLNTEAFFGQGTRLTVV.

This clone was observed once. CDR3 amino acids: CASRPGTGSLSSEQYF. CDR3 DNA: TGCGCCAGCAGGCCCGGGACAGGGTCTTTATCTTCCGAGCAGTACTTC. This rearrangement joins TRBV5-1 to TRBJ2-7; 9 bases fit TRBD1. The V segment lost 5 bases and the J segment 6 bases; nucleotides outside the gene matches: 15. CDR3 length equals 16 residues. Germline V CDR1 and CDR2: SGHRS, YFSETQ.

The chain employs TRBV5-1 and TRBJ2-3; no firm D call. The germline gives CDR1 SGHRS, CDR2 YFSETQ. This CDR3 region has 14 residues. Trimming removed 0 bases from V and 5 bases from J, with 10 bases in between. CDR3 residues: CASSLGGLGDTQYF. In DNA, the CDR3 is TGCGCCAGCAGCTTGGGTGGGCTGGGAGATACGCAGTATTTT.

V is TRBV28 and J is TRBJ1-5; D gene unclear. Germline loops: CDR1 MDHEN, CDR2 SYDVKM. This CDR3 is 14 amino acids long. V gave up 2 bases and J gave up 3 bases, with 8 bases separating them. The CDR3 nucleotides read TGTGCCAGCAGTTTAGGCGGCCCCAATCAGCCCCAGCATTTT. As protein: CASSLGGPNQPQHF.

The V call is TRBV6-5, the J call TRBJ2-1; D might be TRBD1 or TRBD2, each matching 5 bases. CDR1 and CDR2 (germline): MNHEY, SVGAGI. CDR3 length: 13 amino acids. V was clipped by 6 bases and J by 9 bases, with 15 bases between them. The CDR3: CASSPGLLGEQFF. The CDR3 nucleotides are TGTGCCAGCAGCCCGGGGCTCCTCGGTGAGCAGTTCTTC.

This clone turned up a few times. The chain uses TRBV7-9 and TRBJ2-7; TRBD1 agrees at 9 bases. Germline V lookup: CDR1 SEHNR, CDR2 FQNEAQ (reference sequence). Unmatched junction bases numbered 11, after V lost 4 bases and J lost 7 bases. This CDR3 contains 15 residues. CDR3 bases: TGTGCCAGCAGCTCAGGGGACAGGGTAATATGGGAGCAGTACTTC. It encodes CASSSGDRVIWEQYF.

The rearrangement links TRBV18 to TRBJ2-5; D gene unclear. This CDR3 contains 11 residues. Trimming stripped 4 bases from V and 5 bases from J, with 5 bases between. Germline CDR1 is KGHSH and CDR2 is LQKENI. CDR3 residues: CASSQWETQYF. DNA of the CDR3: TGTGCCAGCTCACAGTGGGAGACCCAGTACTTC.

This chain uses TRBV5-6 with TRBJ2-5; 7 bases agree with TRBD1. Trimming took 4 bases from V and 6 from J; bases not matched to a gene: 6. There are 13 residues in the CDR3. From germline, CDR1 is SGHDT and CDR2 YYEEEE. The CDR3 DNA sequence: TGTGCCAGCAGCGACCGACAGGGACAGACCCAGTACTTC. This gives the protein CASSDRQGQTQYF.

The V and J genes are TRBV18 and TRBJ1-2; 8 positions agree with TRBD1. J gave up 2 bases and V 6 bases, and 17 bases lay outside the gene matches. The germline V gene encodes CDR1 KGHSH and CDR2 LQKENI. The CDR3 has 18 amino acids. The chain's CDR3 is CASSYAGGAGIGNYGYTF. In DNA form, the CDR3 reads TGTGCCAGCTCTTATGCAGGGGGCGCGGGAATTGGGAACTATGGCTACACCTTC.

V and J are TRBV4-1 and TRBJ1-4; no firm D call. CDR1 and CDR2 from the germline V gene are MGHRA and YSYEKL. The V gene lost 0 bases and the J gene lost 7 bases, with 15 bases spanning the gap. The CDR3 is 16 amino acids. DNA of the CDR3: TGCGCCAGCAGCCAAGATTCGCCGCCCCGGACTGAAAAACTGTTTTTT. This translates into CASSQDSPPRTEKLFF.

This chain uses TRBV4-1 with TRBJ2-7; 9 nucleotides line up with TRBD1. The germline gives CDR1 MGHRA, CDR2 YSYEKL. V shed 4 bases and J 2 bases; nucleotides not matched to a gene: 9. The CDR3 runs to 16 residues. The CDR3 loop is CASSPPEGQGTYEQYF. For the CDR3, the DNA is TGCGCCAGCAGCCCTCCAGAGGGACAGGGCACCTACGAGCAGTACTTC.

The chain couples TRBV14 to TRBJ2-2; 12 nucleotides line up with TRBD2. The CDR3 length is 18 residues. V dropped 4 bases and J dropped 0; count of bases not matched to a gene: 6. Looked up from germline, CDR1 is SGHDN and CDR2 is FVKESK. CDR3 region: CASSPRTSGVTNTGELFF. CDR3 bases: TGTGCCAGCAGCCCCCGGACTAGCGGGGTAACGAACACCGGGGAGCTGTTTTTT.

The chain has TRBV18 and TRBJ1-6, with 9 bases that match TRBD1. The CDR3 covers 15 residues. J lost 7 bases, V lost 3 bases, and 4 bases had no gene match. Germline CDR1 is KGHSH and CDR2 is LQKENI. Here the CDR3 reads CASSPPQGANSPLHF. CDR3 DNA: TGTGCCAGCTCACCTCCACAGGGGGCCAATTCACCCCTCCACTTT.

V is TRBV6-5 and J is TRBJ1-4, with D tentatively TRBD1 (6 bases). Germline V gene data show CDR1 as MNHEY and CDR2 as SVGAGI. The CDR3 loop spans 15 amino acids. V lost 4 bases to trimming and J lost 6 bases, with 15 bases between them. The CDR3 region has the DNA TGTGCCAGCAGTTTAAGGGGGGGGCTGGATGAAAAACTGTTTTTT. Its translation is CASSLRGGLDEKLFF.

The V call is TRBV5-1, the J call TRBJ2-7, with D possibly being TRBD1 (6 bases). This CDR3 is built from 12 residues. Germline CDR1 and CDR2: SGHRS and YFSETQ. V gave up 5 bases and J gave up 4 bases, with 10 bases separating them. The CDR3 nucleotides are TGCGCCAGCAGTTTTGACAGGTACGAGCAGTACTTC. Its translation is CASSFDRYEQYF.

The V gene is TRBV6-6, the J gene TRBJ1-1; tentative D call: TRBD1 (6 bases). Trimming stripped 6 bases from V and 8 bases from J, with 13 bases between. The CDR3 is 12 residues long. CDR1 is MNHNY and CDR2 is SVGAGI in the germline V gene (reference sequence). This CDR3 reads CASSRGLVEAFF. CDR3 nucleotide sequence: TGTGCCAGCAGCCGGGGGCTAGTAGAAGCTTTCTTT.

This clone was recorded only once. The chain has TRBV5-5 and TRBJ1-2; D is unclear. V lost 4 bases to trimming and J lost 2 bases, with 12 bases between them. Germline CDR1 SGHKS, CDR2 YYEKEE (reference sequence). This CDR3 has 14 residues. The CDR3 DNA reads TGTGCCAGCAGCCCCTCGGCGGGGAACTATGGCTACACCTTC. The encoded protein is CASSPSAGNYGYTF.

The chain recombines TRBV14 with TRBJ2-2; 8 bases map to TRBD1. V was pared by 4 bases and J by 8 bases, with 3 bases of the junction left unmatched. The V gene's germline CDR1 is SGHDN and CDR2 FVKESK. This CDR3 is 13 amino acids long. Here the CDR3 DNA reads TGTGCCAGCAGCCCCAGGGGGCAGGGGGAGCTGTTTTTT. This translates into CASSPRGQGELFF.

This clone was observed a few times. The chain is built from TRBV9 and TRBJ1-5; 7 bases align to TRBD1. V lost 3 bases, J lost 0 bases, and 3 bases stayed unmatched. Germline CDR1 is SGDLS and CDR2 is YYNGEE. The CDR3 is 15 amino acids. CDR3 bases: TGTGCCAGCAGCGCAGGGGGTCATAGCAATCAGCCCCAGCATTTT. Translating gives CASSAGGHSNQPQHF.

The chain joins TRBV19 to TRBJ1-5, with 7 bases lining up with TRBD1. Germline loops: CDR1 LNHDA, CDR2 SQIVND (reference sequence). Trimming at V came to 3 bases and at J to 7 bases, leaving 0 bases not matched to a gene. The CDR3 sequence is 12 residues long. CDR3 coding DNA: TGTGCCAGTAGTATCAGGGGGCAGCCCCAGCATTTT. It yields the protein CASSIRGQPQHF.

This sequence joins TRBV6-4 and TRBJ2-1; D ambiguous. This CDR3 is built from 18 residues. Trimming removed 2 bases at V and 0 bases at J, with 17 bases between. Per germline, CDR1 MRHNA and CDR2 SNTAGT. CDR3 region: CASSDPPVVWSSYNEQFF. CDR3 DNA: TGTGCCAGCAGTGACCCACCCGTTGTGTGGAGCTCCTACAATGAGCAGTTCTTC.